Detailed here is one TCR beta chain. The data were obtained in a study of blood T cell repertoires in COVID-19. The junction had 6 bases not matched to a gene; V was cut back by 11 bases and J by 8 bases. Germline values: CDR1 SEHNR, CDR2 FQNEAQ (reference sequence). There are 13 residues in the CDR3. Profiling relied on immunoSEQ multiplex PCR, and the TCRdb table lists in-frame clones only, not all of them. The sample carries about 250,000 clones, about 85% recorded once. The source of this sequence is a human donor with COVID-19, enrolled during active disease. The donor label of this sample is uncertain. The chain combines TRBV7-9 with TRBJ2-1; 13 nucleotides agree with TRBD2. The sample consisted of peripheral blood. For the CDR3, the DNA is TGTGCCGGGGGGACTAGCGGGACCTATGAGCAGTTCTTC. It specifies CAGGTSGTYEQFF.